A single sample is the source of the 2 T cell receptor beta chains below, sequenced in a study of blood T cell repertoires in COVID-19 (dated by TCRdb to the early 2020s). The library relied on the immunoSEQ multiplex PCR assay. What TCRdb holds here is the immuneACCESS table cut down to in-frame rearrangements. Part of the clones is not present; checked against another copy, under half of the missing clones reflect an unresolved V gene, and the others are unexplained. The sample profile shows 250,000 or so clones; around 89% of them were found once. The ten largest clones represent roughly 2.5% of the sample. The sequenced sample consisted of PBMCs or T cells enriched from blood (not recorded which). These receptors all come from a woman aged 40-49 years with acute COVID-19.

The sample holds one count of this clone. The chain couples TRBV19 to TRBJ1-1; TRBD1 is a possible D gene (5 bases). Germline assignment: CDR1 LNHDA and CDR2 SQIVND (reference sequence). This CDR3 is built from 13 residues. V gave up 3 bases and J gave up 5 bases, with 10 bases separating them. The DNA for the CDR3 is TGTGCCAGTAGTATGACCCACAGGACTGAAGCTTTCTTT. It codes for CASSMTHRTEAFF.

There are a few counts of this clone. CDR3 residues: CASSPRDRRVVQETQYF. CDR3 nucleotide sequence: TGTGCCAGTAGTCCTCGGGACAGAAGAGTGGTCCAAGAGACCCAGTACTTC. This rearrangement joins TRBV19 to TRBJ2-5, with 7 bases aligning to TRBD1. Trimming took 5 bases from V and 1 from J; bases not matched to a gene: 13. Germline V gene lookup returns CDR1 LNHDA and CDR2 SQIVND (reference sequence). This CDR3 spans 17 amino acids. The complete variable domain, with remaining parts taken from reference TRBV19 and TRBJ2-5, reads DGGITQSPKYLFRKEGQNVTLSCEQNLNHDAMYWYRQDPGQGLRLIYYSQIVNDFQKGDIAEGYSVSREKKESFPLTVTSAQKNPTAFYLCASSPRDRRVVQETQYFGPGTRLLVL.